This TCR beta chain was captured by sequencing in a study of post-analysis software for immune sequencing data. Study background: Relapsing-remitting, secondary progressive and progressive-relapsing courses of multiple sclerosis were included. The study's findings and limits: Those samples that were prepared in the same batch co-clustered strongly by F measure. Multiple sclerosis patients showed significantly lower normalized Chao1 diversity than controls did.

Regarding this clonotype: The antigen is unknown.

Presence of unique molecular identifiers characterized the TCR beta cDNA libraries. Each sample of roughly 0.9 to 11 million input T cells yielded about 500,000 cDNA molecules, so each molecule approximated one T cell. MiXCR was run by TCRdb on the PCR reads, yielding one entry per CDR3 protein. The sample has approximately 350,000 distinct CDR3 sequences, around 37% seen once. Material for sequencing was blood. The source is a girl aged 10 to 17 with multiple sclerosis.

The CDR3 sequence: CASSPLGGTYEQYF. The CDR3 DNA reads as TGTGCCAGTAGTCCCCTCGGGGGCACCTACGAGCAGTACTTC. The chain recombines TRBV27 with TRBJ2-7; D tentatively reads TRBD1 or TRBD2 (6 bases each). The germline V gene encodes CDR1 MNHEY and CDR2 SMNVEV (reference sequence). Trimming stripped 9 bases from V and 2 bases from J, with 17 bases between. CDR3 length: 14 amino acids.